Presented here are 15 T cell receptor beta chains from one specimen sequenced in a study of cytomegalovirus exposure and HLA in healthy donors. The PCR made use of 60 Vbeta and 13 Jbeta primers. The method was immunoSEQ multiplex PCR; TCRdb's version includes in-frame clones alone and lacks a portion of them. The sample holds 110,000 to 150,000 clones; approximately 80% are singletons and the top ten take less than 3%. The specimen sequenced was PBMCs. These receptors originate from a female donor in good health and CMV-seronegative.

There are a few counts of this clone. The rearrangement joins TRBV19 to TRBJ2-1; possible D gene TRBD2, 7 bases. The CDR3 covers 15 residues. Germline CDR1 reads LNHDA; CDR2 reads SQIVND (reference sequence). The V and J ends lost 5 bases and 0 bases respectively, with 11 bases between them. CDR3 in DNA: TGTGCCAGTAGTGCGCGGGGGCCCTCCTACAATGAGCAGTTCTTC. This sequence encodes CASSARGPSYNEQFF.

The chain employs TRBV5-1 and TRBJ2-3, with TRBD2 identical over 11 bases. With 4 bases clipped from V and 6 bases from J, the junction kept 13 bases outside the gene matches. The CDR3 contains 17 residues. Germline V lookup: CDR1 SGHRS, CDR2 YFSETQ. The CDR3 loop reads CASSHRTSGQQGDTQYF. The CDR3 DNA reads as TGCGCCAGCAGCCATAGGACTAGCGGGCAGCAGGGGGATACGCAGTATTTT.

Concerning this clone: One end of the junction fails to match germline, which may point to a read error. The genes are TRBV6-1 and TRBJ2-5; D not resolved. Germline V gene sequence: CDR1 MNHNS, CDR2 SASEGT. The CDR3 is made up of 13 amino acids. The CDR3 sequence: CASNEPPQETQYF. CDR3 bases: TGTGCCAGCAATGAACCCCCACAAGAGACCCAGTACTTC.

V usage is TRBV30 and J usage is TRBJ1-2, with D hard to call. Germline CDR1 reads GTSNPN; CDR2 reads SVGIG (reference sequence). The CDR3 runs 14 residues. V was pared by 0 bases and J by 4 bases, with 12 bases between. As DNA, the CDR3 is TGTGCCTGGAGTGTGGGAGAACGCCGCTATGGCTACACCTTC. It encodes CAWSVGERRYGYTF.

This clone was observed a single time. This sequence joins TRBV7-8 and TRBJ2-7, with a weak D call TRBD2 (5 bases). This CDR3 has 15 amino acids. V lost 2 bases to trimming and J lost 6 bases, with 17 bases between them. CDR1 is SGHVS and CDR2 is FQNEAQ in the germline V gene. CDR3 protein: CASSLYTTGAGEQYF. CDR3 DNA sequence: TGTGCCAGCAGCTTATATACGACGGGCGCGGGCGAGCAGTACTTC.

The chain is built from TRBV6-6 and TRBJ2-7; a weak D match, TRBD2 (6 bases). There are 16 residues in the CDR3. The germline gives CDR1 MNHNY, CDR2 SVGAGI (reference sequence). V was pared by 0 bases and J by 0 bases, with 12 bases between. The CDR3: CASSYSGGTVSYEQYF. The CDR3, as DNA: TGTGCCAGCAGTTACTCCGGCGGGACCGTCTCCTACGAGCAGTACTTC.

V and J are TRBV29-1 and TRBJ2-5; no firm D call. The J call may be incorrect, as the DNA end agrees better with TRBJ2-7. This CDR3 contains 12 residues. CDR1 is SQVTM, CDR2 ANQGSEA, per germline. In DNA form, the CDR3 reads TGCAGCGTAGCTAACTGGTCCCACGAGCAGTACTTC. Translating gives CSVANWSHEQYF.

The chain uses TRBV28 and TRBJ1-1, with 7 bases aligning to TRBD1. Germline trimming cut 7 bases from V and 5 bases from J; bases unmatched to any gene: 13. Per germline, CDR1 MDHEN and CDR2 SYDVKM. The CDR3 is 15 residues long. CDR3 DNA sequence: TGTGCCAGCACCAGAACAGGGGACCCCAAGACTGAAGCTTTCTTT. Translated, it gives CASTRTGDPKTEAFF.

V usage is TRBV19 and J usage is TRBJ2-2; no clear D. This CDR3 has 14 residues. The germline CDR1 and CDR2 sequences are LNHDA and SQIVND (reference sequence). V shed 5 bases and J shed 4 bases, with 11 bases lying between them. CDR3 nucleotides: TGTGCCAGTAGTTCCTCGAGTCCCACCGGGGAGCTGTTTTTT. This gives the protein CASSSSSPTGELFF.

The chain has TRBV5-4 and TRBJ1-3; tentatively, D is TRBD1 (6 bases). The ends were cut back, 0 bases at V and 2 bases at J, with 15 bases in the middle. This CDR3 has 17 residues. Germline lookup yields CDR1 SGHNT and CDR2 YYREEE (reference sequence). In DNA, the CDR3 is TGTGCCAGCAGCTTGGACCCGGGAGGGGGGGCTGGAAACACCATATATTTT. As protein: CASSLDPGGGAGNTIYF.

The chain is built from TRBV28 and TRBJ2-7, with TRBD2 matching over 15 bases. CDR1 is MDHEN and CDR2 is SYDVKM in the germline V gene. This CDR3 comprises 16 residues. V was pared by 8 bases and J by 3 bases, with 8 bases of the junction left unmatched. The CDR3 DNA follows: TGTGCCAGCCGGACTAGCGGGAGGGCCGACCACTACGAGCAGTACTTC. As protein: CASRTSGRADHYEQYF.

The rearrangement links TRBV6-1 to TRBJ2-2; a possible D gene is TRBD1 (6 bases). Germline V gene sequence: CDR1 MNHNS, CDR2 SASEGT. Trimming took 6 bases from V and 1 from J, leaving 12 bases between them. This CDR3 spans 15 amino acids. CDR3 protein: CASSPQGRNTGELFF. The CDR3 DNA sequence: TGTGCCAGCAGCCCACAGGGAAGGAACACCGGGGAGCTGTTTTTT.

This clone was seen a single time. Here the CDR3 reads CASSSVGGWPLSGNQPQHF. Written as DNA, the CDR3 is TGTGCCAGCAGCTCGGTGGGAGGGTGGCCCCTAAGCGGCAATCAGCCCCAGCATTTT. J is TRBJ1-5 and V is TRBV7-2; no clear D gene. Germline CDR1 SGHTA, CDR2 FQGNSA. The CDR3 extends over 19 amino acids. Trimming cost V 4 bases and J 2 bases, with 24 bases left between them.

Regarding this clone: The sample has other DNA sequences that encode this CDR3 too. The V call is TRBV6-5, the J call TRBJ1-6, with unresolved D. The CDR3 is 16 amino acids. Germline assignment: CDR1 MNHEY and CDR2 SVGAGI. V lost 0 bases, J lost 10 bases, and 16 bases lay in between. CDR3 nucleotide sequence: TGTGCCAGCAGTTACTCTATAGGCCTGAGGAGATCACCCCTCCACTTT. Translation gives CASSYSIGLRRSPLHF.

V and J are TRBV7-3 and TRBJ2-5; TRBD1 agrees at 7 bases. J was trimmed by 5 bases and V by 5 bases; bases with no gene match: 8. Germline lookup yields CDR1 SGHTA and CDR2 FQGTGA. The CDR3 runs to 14 residues. The CDR3: CASSRQGGRETQYF. CDR3 in DNA: TGTGCCAGCAGCCGACAGGGCGGCCGGGAGACCCAGTACTTC.